The table lists the clone carrying this TCR beta chain with many counts. As yet, its antigen is unknown. The record originates from a study of blood T cells in healthy people across ages. Turning to the study itself: About one barcoded beta molecule per two T cells came from capture by template switching.

Primed by a sample-barcoded 5' primer and a J-beta primer mix, a second PCR proceeded for about 7 to 11 cycles. Using its own MiXCR run on the 5' RACE reads, TCRdb lists one record per CDR3 protein. The sample carries 650,000 to 1,000,000 distinct CDR3 sequences, roughly 34% recorded once. Findings and caveats of the study: TCR beta diversity was tightly associated with the proportion of naive T cells. Diversity was higher, and naive CD4+ cells more numerous, in long-lived donors than in aged donors. Unsorted PBMC input precluded a conclusive naive versus antigen-experienced comparison.

The germline gives CDR1 DFQATT, CDR2 SNEGSKA (reference sequence). V lost 6 bases and J 7 bases, leaving 16 bases between the germline ends. This CDR3 has 13 amino acids. V gene TRBV20-1 combines with J gene TRBJ1-5; D gene ambiguous. The receptor comes from a man aged 18 to 30 in good health. Material: blood. The CDR3 DNA follows: TGCAGTGCCCTGGGCATACCCGGGCAGCCCCAGCATTTT. Translated, it gives CSALGIPGQPQHF.